The 22 T cell receptor beta chains given below trace back to one sample, sequenced in a study of cytomegalovirus exposure and HLA in healthy donors. Researchers ran the PCR with 60 Vbeta and 13 Jbeta primers. Libraries were prepared by immunoSEQ multiplex PCR; TCRdb keeps only in-frame clonotypes and omits some of them. Here the sample spans tens of thousands of clones, 81% being singletons. The sequenced sample was PBMCs. These receptors were collected from a girl aged 2 to 10 in good health and CMV-seropositive.

The chain has TRBV19 and TRBJ2-1, with 7 bases fitting TRBD2. CDR1 is LNHDA and CDR2 is SQIVND in the germline V gene (reference sequence). Trimming at V came to 4 bases and at J to 4 bases, leaving 7 bases not matched to a gene. The CDR3 consists of 15 residues. The CDR3 coding sequence is TGTGCCAGTAGTACTGGTAGCGGGCAGTACAATGAGCAGTTCTTC. Its protein product is CASSTGSGQYNEQFF.

This clone was recorded a few times. The chain has TRBV5-1 and TRBJ2-7; 14 nucleotides agree with TRBD2. With V trimmed by 1 base and J by 7 bases, 7 bases remained unmatched. Germline CDR1 is SGHRS and CDR2 is YFSETQ. This CDR3 has 16 amino acids. The CDR3: CASSLTGTSGSLEQYF. The CDR3 DNA is TGCGCCAGCAGCTTGACCGGGACTAGCGGGAGTCTTGAGCAGTACTTC.

This clone was observed a single time. This chain joins TRBV4-2 and TRBJ2-7; TRBD2 might be the D (6 bases). Looked up from germline, CDR1 is LGHNA and CDR2 is YNFKEQ. The CDR3 covers 14 residues. The germline V and J ends were trimmed by 4 bases and 2 bases, with 12 bases remaining between them. The CDR3 spells CASSPRVAAYEQYF. The CDR3 nucleotides are TGTGCCAGCAGCCCCCGGGTAGCGGCCTACGAGCAGTACTTC.

This clone has just one count. The V call is TRBV30, the J call TRBJ2-1; 8 nucleotides align to TRBD2. Per germline, CDR1 GTSNPN and CDR2 SVGIG (reference sequence). V shed 4 bases and J 6 bases; nucleotides not matched to a gene: 5. This CDR3 has 13 amino acids. DNA of the CDR3: TGTGCCTGGACAACGGGACTAGTCAATGAGCAGTTCTTC. It codes for CAWTTGLVNEQFF.

This clone was picked up one time. The chain couples TRBV6-1 to TRBJ2-7; D is unclear. CDR3 size: 14 residues. V shed 0 bases and J shed 3 bases, with 9 bases lying between them. Germline V gives CDR1 MNHNS, CDR2 SASEGT. CDR3 in amino acids: CASSEALGHYEQYF. CDR3 sequence (DNA): TGTGCCAGCAGTGAAGCGCTTGGCCACTACGAGCAGTACTTC.

This chain joins TRBV9 and TRBJ2-3, with D possibly being TRBD2 (6 bases). The germline V gene has CDR1 SGDLS and CDR2 YYNGEE. Deletions cut 2 bases from V and 2 bases from J, with 12 bases between. The CDR3 sequence is 15 residues long. In DNA, the CDR3 is TGTGCCAGCAGCGTCGGCGGGATGACCACAGATACGCAGTATTTT. It is translated as CASSVGGMTTDTQYF.

The chain combines TRBV7-8 with TRBJ2-7; 7 bases map to TRBD2. V lost 0 bases, J lost 2 bases, and 13 bases stayed unmatched. Germline assignment: CDR1 SGHVS and CDR2 FQNEAQ. The CDR3 totals 18 residues. In DNA, the CDR3 is TGTGCCAGCAGCTTAGCTACCTCGCGGGAGTCCCGTACCTACGAGCAGTACTTC. It yields the protein CASSLATSRESRTYEQYF.

This clone has a handful of counts. This chain uses TRBV2 with TRBJ2-1, with no clear D. There are 11 residues in the CDR3. V dropped 2 bases and J dropped 11 bases, with 7 bases sitting between them. Germline V gene sequence: CDR1 SNHLY, CDR2 FYNNEI. CDR3 region: CASSEYSQQFF. The CDR3 bases are TGTGCCAGCAGTGAATACAGCCAGCAGTTCTTC.

The genes are TRBV28 and TRBJ2-7; D uncertain. V was clipped by 1 base and J by 3 bases, with 7 bases between them. Germline V CDR1 and CDR2: MDHEN, SYDVKM. The CDR3 extends over 13 amino acids. CDR3 in DNA: TGTGCCAGCAGTTTATCTCACAGCTACGAGCAGTACTTC. Amino acids: CASSLSHSYEQYF.

The sample holds one count of this clone. CDR3 residues: CASSYRGRTEAFF. The CDR3 region has the DNA TGTGCCAGCAGTTACAGGGGGCGTACTGAAGCTTTCTTT. This sequence joins TRBV27 and TRBJ1-1, with TRBD1 matching over 9 bases. Trimming cost V 4 bases and J 5 bases; bases outside gene matches: 2. The CDR3 is made up of 13 amino acids. The V gene's germline CDR1 is MNHEY and CDR2 SMNVEV (reference sequence).

The genes are TRBV27 and TRBJ2-7, with TRBD2 as a possible D gene (6 bases). The CDR3 runs to 14 residues. V lost 5 bases and J lost 2, with 13 bases in between. Looked up from germline, CDR1 is MNHEY and CDR2 is SMNVEV (reference sequence). CDR3 region: CASSPRDFPYEQYF. In DNA, the CDR3 is TGTGCCAGCAGTCCTCGGGACTTTCCCTACGAGCAGTACTTC.

The V call is TRBV7-6, the J call TRBJ2-2; 12 bases map to TRBD2. Germline V gene sequence: CDR1 SGHVS, CDR2 FNYEAQ. This CDR3 comprises 18 residues. J was trimmed by 3 bases and V by 2 bases; bases with no gene match: 7. The CDR3 DNA reads as TGTGCCAGCAGCTTACCCCGACTAGCGGGAGCGGACACCGGGGAGCTGTTTTTT. Protein sequence: CASSLPRLAGADTGELFF.

The chain carries TRBV11-1 and TRBJ2-7; D might be TRBD1 (5 bases). CDR3 length: 15 amino acids. The germline CDR1 and CDR2 sequences are SGHAT and FQDESV (reference sequence). V lost 2 bases to trimming and J lost 5 bases, with 16 bases between them. CDR3 coding DNA: TGTGCCAGCAGCTTACACACAGGTCCTTTCAACGAGCAGTACTTC. Its translation is CASSLHTGPFNEQYF.

The chain is built from TRBV7-6 and TRBJ2-7, with TRBD1 as a possible D gene (5 bases). CDR1 SGHVS and CDR2 FNYEAQ come from the germline V gene. Trimming cost V 2 bases and J 5 bases, with 19 bases left between them. There are 16 residues in the CDR3. This CDR3 reads CASSLRRVGDIDEQYF. CDR3 DNA: TGTGCCAGCAGCTTAAGAAGGGTAGGGGATATCGACGAGCAGTACTTC.

This clone was picked up a small number of times. CDR3 loop: CAWSGDRGTSYEQYF. The CDR3 bases are TGTGCCTGGAGCGGTGACAGGGGGACCTCCTACGAGCAGTACTTC. The chain has TRBV30 and TRBJ2-7; 9 positions match TRBD1. The CDR3 is made up of 15 amino acids. Germline V lookup: CDR1 GTSNPN, CDR2 SVGIG (reference sequence). V trimming: 3 bases; J trimming: 0 bases; junction bases outside the gene matches: 6.

Comment on this clone: One junction end does not reproduce the germline sequence, and a read error may be involved. This rearrangement joins TRBV5-4 to TRBJ2-1; the D gene is possibly TRBD1 (6 bases). The CDR3 covers 13 residues. Germline CDR1 SGHNT, CDR2 YYREEE (reference sequence). The CDR3 bases are TGTGCCAGCAGCTGGGAGACAGGCAATGAGCAGCTCTTC. It specifies CASSWETGNEQLF.

V usage is TRBV29-1 and J usage is TRBJ2-3; D remains unclear. The germline V gene has CDR1 SQVTM and CDR2 ANQGSEA. Trimming removed 2 bases from V and 3 bases from J, with 18 bases in between. The CDR3 sequence is 16 residues long. CDR3 bases: TGCAGCGTTGAAATGGCCGTCAGGCTTATAACAGATACGCAGTATTTT. This sequence encodes CSVEMAVRLITDTQYF.

The rearrangement joins TRBV5-1 to TRBJ1-2; TRBD1 might be the D (5 bases). Germline V gives CDR1 SGHRS, CDR2 YFSETQ. The CDR3 length is 12 residues. Trimming left V 5 bases short and J 2 bases short, with 7 bases between. The CDR3 bases are TGCGCCAGCAGGCAGGGAAACTATGGCTACACCTTC. It yields the protein CASRQGNYGYTF.

This CDR3 is CASRIQGSNQPQHF. In nucleotides, the CDR3 is TGTGCCAGCAGGATCCAGGGGAGCAATCAGCCCCAGCATTTT. The chain recombines TRBV5-6 with TRBJ1-5; tentative D call: TRBD1 (6 bases). The CDR3 is 14 amino acids. Trimming took 5 bases from V and 1 from J, leaving 10 bases between them. Per the germline V gene, CDR1 is SGHDT and CDR2 is YYEEEE.

A note on this clone: The germline gene is not matched at one end of the junction; a read error may be the cause. V is TRBV7-9 and J is TRBJ2-2, with D maybe TRBD1 (5 bases). Germline V gene data show CDR1 as SEHNR and CDR2 as FQNEAQ (reference sequence). The CDR3 covers 14 residues. In DNA form, the CDR3 reads TGTACCAGCAGCTTAGGGGCTCAGACCGGGGAGCTGTTTTTT. Its protein is CTSSLGAQTGELFF. Using reference TRBV7-9 and TRBJ2-2 for the parts outside the CDR3, the full variable domain is DTGVSQNPRHKITKRGQNVTFRCDPISEHNRLYWYRQTLGQGPEFLTYFQNEAQLEKSRLLSDRFSAERPKGSFSTLEIQRTEQGDSAMYLCTSSLGAQTGELFFGEGSRLTVL.

This clone showed up just once. This chain joins TRBV29-1 and TRBJ2-7; 8 nucleotides match TRBD2. Trimming cost V 3 bases and J 4 bases; bases outside gene matches: 8. The CDR3 has 14 residues. Per germline, CDR1 SQVTM and CDR2 ANQGSEA. The CDR3 DNA is TGCAGCGTTGAGGGGAGCGGGAGTGAGTACGAGCAGTACTTC. This sequence encodes CSVEGSGSEYEQYF.

The V call is TRBV9, the J call TRBJ1-1; TRBD1 agrees at 8 bases. Germline lookup yields CDR1 SGDLS and CDR2 YYNGEE. The junction had 10 bases not matched to a gene; V was cut back by 4 bases and J by 5 bases. This CDR3 contains 15 residues. This CDR3 is CASSPRTGWGTEAFF. DNA for the CDR3: TGTGCCAGCAGCCCAAGGACAGGGTGGGGAACTGAAGCTTTCTTT.